This TCR beta chain was found in a study of cytomegalovirus exposure and HLA in healthy donors. As regards this clone: Its specificity is unknown.

The CDR3 has 15 amino acids. The V and J ends lost 6 bases and 5 bases, in that order; junction bases with no gene match: 11. Germline V gene sequence: CDR1 MRHNA, CDR2 SNTAGT. Study-level points and caveats: Listed as cytomegalovirus-associated were over 150 TCR beta chains.

These donors were members of the 120-subject validation cohort, a group separate from the roughly 670-subject first cohort. Method: immunoSEQ multiplex PCR; TCRdb's copy keeps in-frame clones and lacks some. The sample contains 82,000 or so clones, approximately 93% of which appear only once. Specimen: PBMCs. This TCR came from a man aged 18 to 29 in good health and CMV-seronegative. V usage is TRBV6-4 and J usage is TRBJ2-3, with 7 nucleotides matching TRBD1. The DNA of the CDR3 is TGTGCCAGCAGCGCCGGTCTAGCAGGGGGAGATACGCAGTATTTT. Protein sequence: CASSAGLAGGDTQYF.